These 15 T cell receptor beta chains originate from one sample sequenced in a study of spatial heterogeneity in lung cancer. TCRdb reprocessed the 5' RACE reads with MiXCR, giving one entry per CDR3 protein. The table lists approximately 2,500 distinct CDR3 sequences, about 4.5% of them singletons. Described time point: sample taken at primary tumor resection. The input material, whole RNA from tumor, nontumor lung or frozen PBMC, was sequenced unsorted. The source was normal lung tissue next to the tumor, collected at surgery. The receptors stem from a female donor with early-stage non-small cell lung cancer.

At least ten counts were recorded for this clonotype. The rearrangement uses TRBV7-2 and TRBJ2-1; the D gene is possibly TRBD2 (5 bases). Germline V gene data show CDR1 as SGHTA and CDR2 as FQGNSA. The length of the CDR3 is 12 residues. V lost 1 base, J lost 9 bases, and 7 bases lay in between. In DNA form, the CDR3 reads TGTGCCAGCAGCTTAGGAGAGGGTGAGCAGTTCTTC. It codes for CASSLGEGEQFF.

This clonotype was detected only a few times. This may arise from a read error, as a much more abundant clone is one base away. The chain employs TRBV12-3 or TRBV12-4 and TRBJ2-1; D is unresolved. V lost 8 bases, J lost 7 bases, and 9 bases lay in between. The CDR3 is made up of 11 amino acids. Here the CDR3 reads CASCPENEQFF. CDR3 nucleotide sequence: TGTGCCAGCTGCCCCGAGAATGAGCAGTTCTTC.

By proportion, this clonotype is medium-sized. The gene calls are TRBV7-2 and TRBJ1-4; D remains unclear. V shed 2 bases and J shed 5 bases, with 12 bases lying between them. Germline V CDR1 and CDR2: SGHTA, FQGNSA. The length of the CDR3 is 15 residues. The CDR3 bases are TGTGCCAGCAGCTTATCGGGTCCGATAAATGAAAAACTGTTTTTT. Protein: CASSLSGPINEKLFF.

The sample holds many counts of this clonotype. The gene calls are TRBV19 and TRBJ2-2; no clear D. Trimming took off 0 bases at V and 2 bases at J, with 4 bases between the two ends. Germline V gene data show CDR1 as LNHDA and CDR2 as SQIVND (reference sequence). The CDR3 extends over 14 amino acids. The DNA of the CDR3 is TGTGCCAGTAGTATAGAGTATAACACCGGGGAGCTGTTTTTT. Translated, it gives CASSIEYNTGELFF.

By share of the sample, this clonotype is medium-sized. The chain is built from TRBV10-3 and TRBJ2-1; TRBD2 matches at 9 bases. This CDR3 comprises 13 residues. Per germline, CDR1 ENHRY and CDR2 SYGVKD. Losses at the gene ends were 7 bases for V and 9 bases for J; bases not matched to a gene: 7. The CDR3 region is CAIKGTSQSEQFF. Written as DNA, the CDR3 is TGTGCCATCAAGGGGACTAGCCAAAGTGAGCAGTTCTTC.

In this sample, this clonotype is medium-sized. The V call is TRBV5-5, the J call TRBJ2-1, with 8 bases that match TRBD2. Trimming at V came to 4 bases and at J to 7 bases, leaving 13 bases not matched to a gene. Germline lookup yields CDR1 SGHKS and CDR2 YYEKEE (reference sequence). The CDR3 totals 16 residues. The CDR3 loop is CASSPTGTRGSNEQFF. In DNA, the CDR3 is TGTGCCAGCAGCCCCACCGGGACTAGGGGGTCGAATGAGCAGTTCTTC.

Many counts were recorded for this clonotype. CDR3 nucleotide sequence: TGTGCCAGCAGCCCAGACCGGGGCTTAGGGACGCAGTACTTC. Amino acids: CASSPDRGLGTQYF. The genes are TRBV3-1 and TRBJ2-7, with D perhaps TRBD1 or TRBD2 (5 bases each). Germline loops: CDR1 LGHDT, CDR2 YNNKEL (reference sequence). Trimming removed 4 bases from V and 9 bases from J, with 19 bases in between. This CDR3 is 14 amino acids long.

By sample fraction, this clonotype is medium-sized. In DNA form, the CDR3 reads TGTGCCAGCAGCTCAAGACTAGCGGGGGACTACAATGAGCAGTTCTTC. It translates to CASSSRLAGDYNEQFF. V gene TRBV5-5 combines with J gene TRBJ2-1, with 12 bases fitting TRBD2. The CDR3 loop spans 16 amino acids. CDR1 is SGHKS and CDR2 is YYEKEE in the germline V gene (reference sequence). V was clipped by 3 bases and J by 3 bases; unmatched bases: 4.

This clonotype was seen more than once but under ten times. Here the CDR3 DNA reads TGTGCCAGCAACCTCGGGGGTCAAGAGACCCAGTACTTC. Translating gives CASNLGGQETQYF. The chain joins TRBV11-2 to TRBJ2-5; D is perhaps TRBD2 (6 bases). The CDR3 has 13 amino acids. The V gene lost 7 bases and the J gene lost 2 bases, with 11 bases spanning the gap. CDR1 SGHAT and CDR2 FQNNGV come from the germline V gene.

This clonotype rates as medium-sized. The V and J genes are TRBV7-8 and TRBJ1-5; D ambiguous. This CDR3 contains 15 residues. Germline CDR1 reads SGHVS; CDR2 reads FQNEAQ. The V end lost 1 base, the J end lost 1 base, and 8 bases lay between the germline ends. The CDR3 region is CASSLGGRSNQPQHF. The CDR3 DNA reads TGTGCCAGCAGCTTAGGCGGAAGAAGCAATCAGCCCCAGCATTTT.

This clonotype rates as medium-sized. The J gene is TRBJ2-1, the V gene TRBV4-1, with 12 bases fitting TRBD1. V lost 1 base, J lost 10 bases, and 8 bases stayed unmatched. This CDR3 has 16 amino acids. Germline V lookup: CDR1 MGHRA, CDR2 YSYEKL. The CDR3 nucleotides are TGCGCCAGCAGCCAAGTTGGGACAGGGGGCCTGGAGGAGCAGTTCTTC. It yields the protein CASSQVGTGGLEEQFF.

This clonotype rates as medium-sized. V is TRBV28 and J is TRBJ2-1, with D hard to call. The germline gives CDR1 MDHEN, CDR2 SYDVKM. This CDR3 region has 13 residues. Trimming took 8 bases from V and 6 from J, leaving 14 bases between them. The CDR3 is CASRPQDANEQFF. CDR3 nucleotides: TGTGCCAGCCGGCCCCAGGACGCCAATGAGCAGTTCTTC. Full variable domain (outside the CDR3, taken from reference TRBV28 and TRBJ2-1): DVKVTQSSRYLVKRTGEKVFLECVQDMDHENMFWYRQDPGLGLRLIYFSYDVKMKEKGDIPEGYSVSREKKERFSLILESASTNQTSMYLCASRPQDANEQFFGPGTRLTVL.

This clonotype is labeled large (0.1 to 1%). This chain connects TRBV28 to TRBJ2-1, with 9 bases matching TRBD1. The germline CDR1 and CDR2 sequences are MDHEN and SYDVKM. This CDR3 has 21 residues. After removal of 5 bases from V and 0 bases from J, the junction contained 20 bases not matched to a gene. The CDR3 nucleotides are TGTGCCAGCAGTCCCGCCCTACAGGGGGCGCGGGACCTCAGCTCCTACAATGAGCAGTTCTTC. It encodes CASSPALQGARDLSSYNEQFF.

By sample share, this clonotype is large. The CDR3: CASSLGTGAPQPQHF. Written as DNA, the CDR3 is TGTGCCAGCAGCTTAGGGACAGGGGCGCCCCAGCCCCAGCATTTT. The chain uses TRBV5-4 and TRBJ1-5; 10 bases match TRBD1. The CDR3 runs to 15 residues. The V gene's germline CDR1 is SGHNT and CDR2 YYREEE (reference sequence). Unmatched junction bases numbered 6, after V lost 2 bases and J lost 7 bases. The complete variable domain, with remaining parts taken from reference TRBV5-4 and TRBJ1-5, reads ETGVTQSPTHLIKTRGQQVTLRCSSQSGHNTVSWYQQALGQGPQFIFQYYREEENGRGNFPPRFSGLQFPNYSSELNVNALELDDSALYLCASSLGTGAPQPQHFGDGTRLSIL.

This clonotype was seen at least ten times. The J gene is TRBJ1-2, the V gene TRBV12-3 or TRBV12-4; weak D call: TRBD1 (6 bases). Trimming left V 8 bases short and J 3 bases short, with 13 bases between. The CDR3 consists of 13 residues. CDR3 DNA sequence: TGTGCCAGCCAGCCAGGGACATACTATGGCTACACCTTC. Protein: CASQPGTYYGYTF.